This TCR beta chain was obtained from a study of CD8 T cells in ankylosing spondylitis. Study results and caveats: The authors reported significant enrichment of disease-linked clones in matched ankylosing spondylitis synovial fluid. Disease-linked clones, CD8+, were relatively rare in peripheral blood. A TCR beta motif made of fewer than 10 highly homologous variants seemed typical of ankylosing spondylitis blood.

Trimming took off 3 bases at V and 2 bases at J, with 11 bases between the two ends. The CDR3 is 14 residues long. Germline V gene sequence: CDR1 DFQATT, CDR2 SNEGSKA (reference sequence). There are many counts of this clonotype. Its target is unknown. Quantitative 5'-RACE was performed with molecular barcodes, and it yielded the TCR beta libraries. TCRdb redid the calling of the 5' RACE reads with MiXCR, one entry per CDR3 protein. The sample holds 450,000 to 550,000 distinct CDR3 sequences; about 5.7% are singletons and the top ten take under 4.5%. The receptor's source is a male donor with ankylosing spondylitis. Source material: blood, either unsorted or a sorted T cell fraction (not recorded which). The chain combines TRBV20-1 with TRBJ1-5; D may be TRBD1 (5 bases). CDR3 DNA sequence: TGCAGTGCTAGCAGGGTGAGCGGCAATCAGCCCCAGCATTTT. Its translation is CSASRVSGNQPQHF.